A single sample gave rise to the 30 T cell receptor beta chains below, sequenced in a study of T cells in pancreatic ductal adenocarcinoma. Surgery without prior neoadjuvant therapy was the treatment of the selected pancreatic ductal adenocarcinoma patients. Produced via immunoSEQ multiplex PCR; TCRdb's table is partial and in-frame only. The sample carries over 85,000 clones, more than 90% recorded once. Sequenced sample: PBMCs. The receptors shown here come from a human donor with pancreatic ductal adenocarcinoma.

V gene TRBV7-2 combines with J gene TRBJ2-3; 13 nucleotides line up with TRBD2. The CDR3 extends over 17 amino acids. V was pared by 2 bases and J by 2 bases, with 4 bases of the junction left unmatched. CDR1 is SGHTA, CDR2 FQGNSA, per germline. This chain's CDR3 is CASSLRLAGGPTDTQYF. The CDR3, as DNA: TGTGCCAGCAGCTTAAGACTAGCGGGAGGTCCCACAGATACGCAGTATTTT.

CDR3 in amino acids: CASSFTSGENTGELFF. The CDR3 DNA sequence: TGCGCCAGCAGCTTTACTAGCGGGGAGAACACCGGGGAGCTGTTTTTT. The chain is built from TRBV5-1 and TRBJ2-2, with TRBD2 matching 10 bases. Germline V lookup: CDR1 SGHRS, CDR2 YFSETQ. V dropped 2 bases and J dropped 1; count of bases not matched to a gene: 2. CDR3 size: 16 residues.

This clone was detected a few times. This chain joins TRBV29-1 and TRBJ2-3, with a possible D match to TRBD2 (6 bases). CDR1 SQVTM and CDR2 ANQGSEA come from the germline V gene. The CDR3 is 16 residues long. Between the trimmed V and J ends, which lost 2 bases and 4 bases, there was a span of 19 bases. CDR3 sequence: CSVERPPGEPPDTQYF. CDR3 nucleotides: TGCAGCGTTGAACGTCCCCCGGGAGAGCCACCAGATACGCAGTATTTT.

V usage is TRBV25-1 and J usage is TRBJ2-1, with no clear D. V dropped 3 bases and J dropped 0 bases, with 6 bases sitting between them. CDR3 length equals 14 residues. Germline V gives CDR1 MGHDK, CDR2 SYGVNS. In nucleotides, the CDR3 is TGTGCCAGCAGTGAGTCAGGCTCCTACAATGAGCAGTTCTTC. It is translated as CASSESGSYNEQFF.

The rearrangement links TRBV5-8 to TRBJ1-5; 7 nucleotides agree with TRBD1. From germline, CDR1 is SGHTS and CDR2 YDEGEE. V lost 0 bases, J lost 6 bases, and 0 bases stayed unmatched. CDR3 length: 13 amino acids. DNA of the CDR3: TGTGCCAGCAGCTTGGGACAGGGTCAGCCCCAGCATTTT. Its protein is CASSLGQGQPQHF.

This chain connects TRBV6-5 to TRBJ1-5; 9 bases match TRBD1. The length of the CDR3 is 16 residues. Losses at the gene ends were 4 bases for V and 7 bases for J; bases not matched to a gene: 11. Germline assignment: CDR1 MNHEY and CDR2 SVGAGI. In nucleotides, the CDR3 is TGTGCCAGCAGTTCGAATGCACAGGGGGCATGGCAGCCCCAGCATTTT. It specifies CASSSNAQGAWQPQHF.

This sequence joins TRBV5-6 and TRBJ2-7, with D perhaps TRBD2 (5 bases). From germline, CDR1 is SGHDT and CDR2 YYEEEE. CDR3 length: 15 amino acids. V lost 2 bases, J lost 6 bases, and 18 bases lay in between. CDR3 nucleotides: TGTGCCAGCAGCTTCCCCCACCCCCGAGGGTTCGAGCAGTACTTC. This translates into CASSFPHPRGFEQYF. Full variable domain (missing parts from reference TRBV5-6 and TRBJ2-7): DAGVTQSPTHLIKTRGQQVTLRCSPKSGHDTVSWYQQALGQGPQFIFQYYEEEERQRGNFPDRFSGHQFPNYSSELNVNALLLGDSALYLCASSFPHPRGFEQYFGPGTRLTVT.

The chain links TRBV25-1 to TRBJ2-1; TRBD2 matches at 14 bases. The junction had 4 bases not matched to a gene; V was cut back by 3 bases and J by 6 bases. Germline CDR1 MGHDK, CDR2 SYGVNS. This CDR3 has 16 residues. The CDR3 nucleotides are TGTGCCAGCAGTGACTCAGGACTAGCGGGAGGCAATGAGCAGTTCTTC. Its protein product is CASSDSGLAGGNEQFF.

CDR3 sequence: CASRPTSGSYEQYF. The CDR3 nucleotides are TGTGCCAGCAGGCCAACTAGCGGGAGCTACGAGCAGTACTTC. This chain uses TRBV28 with TRBJ2-7, with 11 bases fitting TRBD2. The CDR3 is 14 amino acids. Germline loops: CDR1 MDHEN, CDR2 SYDVKM. V was clipped by 6 bases and J by 3 bases; unmatched bases: 4.

The CDR3, as DNA: TGTGCCAGCAGCTTGCTTAGCCTAGAGACCCAGTACTTC. Protein product: CASSLLSLETQYF. V gene TRBV7-2 combines with J gene TRBJ2-5; no reliable D call. Germline values: CDR1 SGHTA, CDR2 FQGNSA. Trimming pared 3 bases from V and 4 bases from J, leaving 9 bases between. The length of the CDR3 is 13 residues.

The chain recombines TRBV30 with TRBJ2-7; 7 bases match TRBD2. From germline, CDR1 is GTSNPN and CDR2 SVGIG (reference sequence). This CDR3 has 12 residues. After removal of 3 bases from V and 5 bases from J, the junction contained 4 bases not matched to a gene. DNA for the CDR3: TGTGCCTGGAGCCGGGGGGAGGACGAGCAGTACTTC. Amino acids: CAWSRGEDEQYF.

The gene calls are TRBV5-4 and TRBJ2-2, with D possibly matching TRBD2 (6 bases). V was cut by 0 bases and J by 4 bases, with 13 bases left in between. The CDR3 is 16 residues long. Germline V lookup: CDR1 SGHNT, CDR2 YYREEE (reference sequence). CDR3 amino acids: CASSLAYSGPTGELFF. The CDR3 DNA follows: TGTGCCAGCAGCTTGGCCTACAGCGGGCCCACCGGGGAGCTGTTTTTT.

The rearrangement joins TRBV14 to TRBJ2-7; D perhaps matches TRBD2 (6 bases). Deletions cut 1 base from V and 7 bases from J, with 14 bases between. CDR3 length: 14 amino acids. Per germline, CDR1 SGHDN and CDR2 FVKESK. The CDR3: CASSQGLVGMEQYF. CDR3 coding DNA: TGTGCCAGCAGCCAAGGACTAGTCGGGATGGAGCAGTACTTC.

The CDR3 DNA reads as TGCGCCAGCAGCCACCTTACAGGGCTTCGGTACTTC. It codes for CASSHLTGLRYF. The chain couples TRBV4-1 to TRBJ2-4, with D tentatively TRBD1 (6 bases). The CDR3 is made up of 12 amino acids. The ends were cut back, 3 bases at V and 15 bases at J, with 15 bases in the middle. Germline CDR1 is MGHRA and CDR2 is YSYEKL.

J is TRBJ2-7 and V is TRBV11-2, with D unresolved. The CDR3 has 12 residues. V lost 4 bases to trimming and J lost 4 bases, with 8 bases between them. CDR1 and CDR2 (germline): SGHAT, FQNNGV. The CDR3: CASSSKPYEQYF. CDR3 DNA: TGTGCCAGCAGCTCTAAGCCGTACGAGCAGTACTTC.

This clone was seen just once. The chain couples TRBV11-3 to TRBJ1-5, with D unclear. Germline V lookup: CDR1 SGHNT, CDR2 YENEEA. With 3 bases removed from V and 4 bases from J, the gap between germline ends came to 16 bases. The CDR3 spans 16 residues. CDR3 nucleotide sequence: TGTGCCAGCAGCTTCCAGAGGGTCCCCTATAATCAGCCCCAGCATTTT. Translating gives CASSFQRVPYNQPQHF.

This clone was seen a handful of times. The V call is TRBV5-1, the J call TRBJ2-7; TRBD1 aligns across 8 bases. J gave up 2 bases and V 4 bases, and 8 bases lay outside the gene matches. Germline values: CDR1 SGHRS, CDR2 YFSETQ. CDR3 length: 15 residues. The CDR3 loop reads CASSRWTGPTYEQYF. The CDR3 bases are TGCGCCAGCAGCAGATGGACAGGGCCAACCTACGAGCAGTACTTC.

This clone was seen just once. The gene calls are TRBV9 and TRBJ2-7; D perhaps matches TRBD2 (6 bases). In germline, CDR1 is SGDLS, CDR2 YYNGEE. The length of the CDR3 is 14 residues. The V and J ends lost 4 bases and 3 bases respectively, with 14 bases between them. CDR3 protein: CASSPGLGIYEQYF. CDR3 DNA: TGTGCCAGCAGCCCGGGACTCGGGATCTACGAGCAGTACTTC. Using reference TRBV9 and TRBJ2-7 for the parts outside the CDR3, the full variable domain is DSGVTQTPKHLITATGQRVTLRCSPRSGDLSVYWYQQSLDQGLQFLIQYYNGEERAKGNILERFSAQQFPDLHSELNLSSLELGDSALYFCASSPGLGIYEQYFGPGTRLTVT.

The chain couples TRBV6-1 to TRBJ2-7; possibly TRBD2 for D (7 bases). Germline V lookup: CDR1 MNHNS, CDR2 SASEGT. The CDR3 loop spans 16 amino acids. The V and J ends lost 0 bases and 3 bases respectively, with 15 bases between them. The CDR3 DNA is TGTGCCAGCAGTGAAGCCGGGGGGCCAAAAAGCTACGAGCAGTACTTC. Translated, it gives CASSEAGGPKSYEQYF.

This sequence joins TRBV28 and TRBJ2-5; tentatively, D is TRBD1 (6 bases). The V end was cut by 6 bases, the J end by 5 bases, with 13 bases between. Per germline, CDR1 MDHEN and CDR2 SYDVKM. The CDR3 is 13 residues long. The CDR3 DNA follows: TGTGCCAGCAGCCTACAGGGAAGCGAGACCCAGTACTTC. Amino acid sequence: CASSLQGSETQYF.

The J gene is TRBJ2-7, the V gene TRBV5-4, with a tentative D call TRBD2 (5 bases). The CDR3 spans 16 residues. V lost 6 bases, J lost 7 bases, and 26 bases lay in between. Per the germline V gene, CDR1 is SGHNT and CDR2 is YYREEE (reference sequence). The CDR3 nucleotides read TGTGCCAGCACCACCATACCCACCCGGGGAGAAGGAGAGCAGTACTTC. Protein: CASTTIPTRGEGEQYF.

V is TRBV6-1 and J is TRBJ1-5, with D maybe TRBD1 (6 bases). V dropped 4 bases and J dropped 5 bases, with 18 bases sitting between them. The CDR3 spans 16 residues. Germline V gives CDR1 MNHNS, CDR2 SASEGT. CDR3 DNA: TGTGCCAGCAGTGGCGCTAATGGGGGGGCCGATCAGCCCCAGCATTTT. Amino acids: CASSGANGGADQPQHF.

The chain uses TRBV12-5 and TRBJ1-2; a possible D gene is TRBD1 (6 bases). In germline, CDR1 is LGHNT, CDR2 FRNRAP. This CDR3 is 15 amino acids long. V shed 6 bases and J shed 4 bases, with 18 bases lying between them. This chain's CDR3 is CASGGPGQTFYGYTF. DNA for the CDR3: TGTGCTAGTGGGGGGCCGGGACAAACCTTCTATGGCTACACCTTC. Variable domain in full (rest from reference TRBV12-5 and TRBJ1-2): DARVTQTPRHKVTEMGQEVTMRCQPILGHNTVFWYRQTMMQGLELLAYFRNRAPLDDSGMPKDRFSAEMPDATLATLKIQPSEPRDSAVYFCASGGPGQTFYGYTFGSGTRLTVV.

This clone appeared a single time. The chain combines TRBV29-1 with TRBJ2-5, with D maybe TRBD2 (5 bases). The CDR3 totals 12 residues. V lost 4 bases and J lost 1, with 7 bases in between. CDR1 is SQVTM, CDR2 ANQGSEA, per germline. The chain's CDR3 is CSVGGFQETQYF. CDR3 coding DNA: TGCAGCGTTGGCGGGTTCCAAGAGACCCAGTACTTC. Combining the CDR3 with reference TRBV29-1 and TRBJ2-5 gives the whole variable domain SAVISQKPSRDICQRGTSLTIQCQVDSQVTMMFWYRQQPGQSLTLIATANQGSEATYESGFVIDKFPISRPNLTFSTLTVSNMSPEDSSIYLCSVGGFQETQYFGPGTRLLVL.

The chain employs TRBV11-2 and TRBJ2-7; 12 nucleotides line up with TRBD2. Germline values: CDR1 SGHAT, CDR2 FQNNGV. The CDR3 has 16 residues. The V and J ends lost 7 bases and 1 base, in that order; junction bases with no gene match: 8. This CDR3 is CASTLSGLAGSYEQYF. The CDR3 DNA reads as TGTGCCAGCACCCTAAGTGGACTAGCGGGATCCTACGAGCAGTACTTC. Variable domain in full (rest from reference TRBV11-2 and TRBJ2-7): EAGVAQSPRYKIIEKRQSVAFWCNPISGHATLYWYQQILGQGPKLLIQFQNNGVVDDSQLPKDRFSAERLKGVDSTLKIQPAKLEDSAVYLCASTLSGLAGSYEQYFGPGTRLTVT.

V usage is TRBV9 and J usage is TRBJ2-7, with a possible D match to TRBD1 (6 bases). This CDR3 has 14 amino acids. Germline assignment: CDR1 SGDLS and CDR2 YYNGEE. V lost 2 bases, J lost 1 base, and 10 bases lay in between. The CDR3 region is CASSVGTLSYEQYF. The CDR3 DNA is TGTGCCAGCAGCGTCGGGACACTTTCCTACGAGCAGTACTTC.

The chain recombines TRBV5-1 with TRBJ1-1; D is possibly TRBD1 (5 bases). The germline V and J ends were trimmed by 0 bases and 2 bases, with 11 bases remaining between them. The length of the CDR3 is 15 residues. Germline CDR1 reads SGHRS; CDR2 reads YFSETQ. The CDR3 DNA is TGCGCCAGCAGCTTGGGATCCGGGGGTAACACTGAAGCTTTCTTT. Residues: CASSLGSGGNTEAFF.

The CDR3 DNA follows: TGTGCCAGTAGTAGGACTAGCGGGAGCCCGAACACCGGGGAGCTGTTTTTT. Its translation: CASSRTSGSPNTGELFF. J is TRBJ2-2 and V is TRBV19; 13 bases fit TRBD2. The trim removed 4 bases at V and 0 bases at J, leaving 2 bases unmatched. Germline V gives CDR1 LNHDA, CDR2 SQIVND (reference sequence). This CDR3 has 17 residues. The full variable domain, with the rest looked up from reference TRBV19 and TRBJ2-2, is DGGITQSPKYLFRKEGQNVTLSCEQNLNHDAMYWYRQDPGQGLRLIYYSQIVNDFQKGDIAEGYSVSREKKESFPLTVTSAQKNPTAFYLCASSRTSGSPNTGELFFGEGSRLTVL.

The CDR3 DNA is TGTGCCAGCAGTTTGGGAACCAGCGGGAGGTACGAGCAGTACTTC. It specifies CASSLGTSGRYEQYF. The chain uses TRBV27 and TRBJ2-7; the match to TRBD2 covers 9 bases. Trimming cost V 3 bases and J 4 bases; bases outside gene matches: 7. CDR1 is MNHEY, CDR2 SMNVEV, per germline (reference sequence). The CDR3 is 15 amino acids.

V gene TRBV29-1 combines with J gene TRBJ2-5; possibly TRBD2 for D (6 bases). V was shortened by 7 bases and J by 2 bases, with 14 bases between the two germline ends. There are 13 residues in the CDR3. Per the germline V gene, CDR1 is SQVTM and CDR2 is ANQGSEA. CDR3 sequence reads: CSATAEGQETQYF. The CDR3 DNA reads as TGCAGCGCAACGGCGGAGGGGCAAGAGACCCAGTACTTC.